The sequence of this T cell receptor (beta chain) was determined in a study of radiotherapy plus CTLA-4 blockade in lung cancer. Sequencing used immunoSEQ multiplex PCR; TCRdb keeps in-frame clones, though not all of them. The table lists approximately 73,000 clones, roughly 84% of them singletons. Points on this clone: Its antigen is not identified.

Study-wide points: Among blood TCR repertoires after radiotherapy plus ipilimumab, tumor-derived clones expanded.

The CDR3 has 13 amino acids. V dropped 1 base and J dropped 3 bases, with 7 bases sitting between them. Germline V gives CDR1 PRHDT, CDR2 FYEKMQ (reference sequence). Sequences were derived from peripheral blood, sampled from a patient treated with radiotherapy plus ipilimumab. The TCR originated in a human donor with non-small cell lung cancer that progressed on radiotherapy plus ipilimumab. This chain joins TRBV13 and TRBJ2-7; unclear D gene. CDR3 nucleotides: TGTGCCAGCAGCTTAGAAGGATACTACGAGCAGTACTTC. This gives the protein CASSLEGYYEQYF.